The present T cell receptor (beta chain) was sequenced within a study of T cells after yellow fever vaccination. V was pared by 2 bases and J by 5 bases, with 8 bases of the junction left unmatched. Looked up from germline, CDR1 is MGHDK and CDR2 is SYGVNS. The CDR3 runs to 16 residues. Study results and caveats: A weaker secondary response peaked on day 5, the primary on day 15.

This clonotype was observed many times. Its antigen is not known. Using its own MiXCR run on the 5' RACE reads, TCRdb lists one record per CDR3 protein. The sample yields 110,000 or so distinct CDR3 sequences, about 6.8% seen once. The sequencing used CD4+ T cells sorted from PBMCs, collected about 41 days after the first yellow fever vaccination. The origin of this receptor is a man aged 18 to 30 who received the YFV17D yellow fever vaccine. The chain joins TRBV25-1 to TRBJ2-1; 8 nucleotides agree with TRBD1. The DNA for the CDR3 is TGTGCCAGCAGTGAAAGTGGCAGGGGGCTGGACAATGAGCAGTTCTTC. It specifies CASSESGRGLDNEQFF.